This entry is about one T cell receptor beta chain. The antigen remains unidentified. The repertoire was sequenced with immunoSEQ multiplex PCR; TCRdb's copy has only in-frame clones and lacks some. The table has about 57,000 clones, approximately 52% seen once. This sample is part of a study of cytotoxic CD8 clonotypes in ibrutinib-treated CLL. Study-wide background: It was after a median approximately eleven months of treatment, range 6 to 36, that response samples were taken. Study-wide results and caveats: Before falling back toward baseline at progression, clonality had risen at the time of ibrutinib response.

Sequenced material: PBMCs, taken after 24 months of ibrutinib treatment. The TCR sequence derives from a human donor with chronic lymphocytic leukemia.

DNA for the CDR3: TGTGCCAGCAGCTCTCCGGGACTAGCGGGAGGATCCTACAATGAGCAGTTCTTC. Translated, it gives CASSSPGLAGGSYNEQFF. The chain joins TRBV14 to TRBJ2-1; TRBD2 matches 15 bases. Unmatched junction bases numbered 6, after V lost 5 bases and J lost 1 base. Germline loops: CDR1 SGHDN, CDR2 FVKESK. The CDR3 consists of 18 residues.